This is a list of T cell receptor beta chains from one sample in a study of identical twins. MiXCR, run by TCRdb on the 5' RACE reads, gives a single entry per CDR3 protein. Here the sample spans 1,800,000 or so distinct CDR3 sequences, under 35% being singletons. Sequenced material: cord blood. The receptors here all came from a newborn girl in good health. CDR3s leave out the opening cysteine and the closing phenylalanine or tryptophan.

v_call,j_call,cdr3_aa
TRBV3-1,TRBJ2-1,ASSQGLAGGNEQF
TRBV4-2,TRBJ2-4,ASSQDLLKAKNIQY
TRBV6-2/TRBV6-3,TRBJ2-5,ASGYSTALSETQY
TRBV7-2,TRBJ2-3,ASSLGGLAGRTDTQY
TRBV7-2,TRBJ2-1,ASSLGTGGYSYNEQF
TRBV28,.,ASSPDSGRASYEQY
TRBV12-3/TRBV12-4,TRBJ2-1,ASSFAVAGGTDNEQF
TRBV12-5,TRBJ2-3,ASGIQGADTQY
TRBV7-9,TRBJ1-2,ASSPRWGVYGYT
TRBV18,TRBJ2-1,ASSPFAGLNEQF
TRBV4-2,TRBJ2-5,ASSQGRGRETQY
TRBV6-6,TRBJ1-5,ASSYLTGGNQPQH
TRBV20-1,TRBJ2-5,SARGGDQETQY
TRBV12-3/TRBV12-4,TRBJ1-4,AGRMTGMNEKLF
TRBV12-3/TRBV12-4,TRBJ2-1,ASSEVWGSSYNEQF
TRBV29-1,.,RVRNDPENIQY
TRBV7-2,TRBJ2-3,ASSFDRGLYTQY